What follows is one TCR beta chain and its context. Its specificity is unknown. Every patient had relapsed following autologous stem cell transplantation, and cohorts differed in brentuximab vedotin exposure. Researchers report purifying CD4+ T cells from thawed PBMCs by magnetic negative selection. Complete response, partial response or progressive disease constituted the best response categories observed. The data originate from a study of PD-1 blockade in classical Hodgkin lymphoma. The method was immunoSEQ multiplex PCR; TCRdb's version includes in-frame clones alone and lacks a portion of them. The profile shows tens of thousands of clones, less than 90% of them singletons. Study-wide results and caveats: Reported baseline diversity: healthy donors highest, relapsed/refractory patients lowest. Diversity in CD4+ TCRs, unlike that measured in CD8+ TCRs, had risen significantly by C4D1. Prior therapy or disease activity may underlie the repertoire differences, whose causes remain undefined.

In germline, CDR1 is MNHNY, CDR2 SVGAGI (reference sequence). This CDR3 is 12 amino acids long. Trimming left V 10 bases short and J 1 base short, with 10 bases between. The sample was CD4+ T cells from blood, taken at baseline. This clonotype was obtained from a human donor with classical Hodgkin lymphoma. This chain connects TRBV6-6 to TRBJ1-1, with TRBD1 as a possible D gene (6 bases). CDR3 sequence: CATETGNTEAFF. The CDR3 DNA reads as TGTGCCACCGAGACAGGGAACACTGAAGCTTTCTTT.